One and the same sample provided the 12 T cell receptor beta chains below, sequenced in a study of T cell changes during pregnancy in multiple sclerosis. Profiling relied on immunoSEQ multiplex PCR, and the TCRdb table lists in-frame clones only, not all of them. The sample yields approximately 60,000 clones, 94% seen once. This specimen was CD8+ T cells from peripheral blood mononuclear cells, taken in the third trimester of pregnancy. Source of these receptors: a female donor with multiple sclerosis, enrolled in a pregnancy study.

The chain couples TRBV19 to TRBJ2-7, with D hard to call. The germline gives CDR1 LNHDA, CDR2 SQIVND (reference sequence). The CDR3 spans 13 residues. Trimming stripped 3 bases from V and 7 bases from J, with 13 bases between. CDR3 DNA: TGTGCCAGTAGTATGGGCAGTATAAGGGAGCAGTACTTC. Translation: CASSMGSIREQYF.

The chain combines TRBV2 with TRBJ2-1; the match to TRBD1 covers 7 bases. Trimming took 7 bases from V and 10 from J; bases not matched to a gene: 1. The germline V gene encodes CDR1 SNHLY and CDR2 FYNNEI. The CDR3 has 10 amino acids. The CDR3 sequence: CASMTGEQFF. CDR3 bases: TGTGCCAGCATGACAGGGGAGCAGTTCTTC.

The genes are TRBV7-9 and TRBJ2-1, with TRBD1 identical over 7 bases. The CDR3 is 16 amino acids. Germline loops: CDR1 SEHNR, CDR2 FQNEAQ (reference sequence). V dropped 6 bases and J dropped 0; count of bases not matched to a gene: 8. DNA of the CDR3: TGTGCCAGCAGGTCCCGACAGGGCGCCTCCTACAATGAGCAGTTCTTC. Translated, it gives CASRSRQGASYNEQFF.

The chain carries TRBV2 and TRBJ2-5; 11 nucleotides agree with TRBD2. V was clipped by 2 bases and J by 4 bases; unmatched bases: 6. Germline CDR1 and CDR2: SNHLY and FYNNEI. The CDR3 totals 16 residues. The CDR3 reads CASSEWRLAGTETQYF. The CDR3 DNA reads as TGTGCCAGCAGTGAATGGCGACTAGCGGGAACAGAGACCCAGTACTTC.

This chain joins TRBV6-1 and TRBJ2-7, with 10 bases aligning to TRBD1. There are 15 residues in the CDR3. The V gene end was trimmed by 4 bases and the J gene end by 5 bases; junction bases not matched to a gene: 8. Per the germline V gene, CDR1 is MNHNS and CDR2 is SASEGT. The CDR3, as DNA: TGTGCCAGCAGTGCCAACCGGGACAGGGGCCACGAGCAGTACTTC. Its protein is CASSANRDRGHEQYF.

The chain has TRBV27 and TRBJ1-2; TRBD1 matches 7 bases. CDR1 MNHEY and CDR2 SMNVEV come from the germline V gene (reference sequence). Trimming at V came to 5 bases and at J to 3 bases, leaving 3 bases not matched to a gene. The CDR3 is made up of 13 amino acids. The CDR3 DNA reads as TGTGCCAGCAGTATGGGACAGTACTATGGCTACACCTTC. Its protein is CASSMGQYYGYTF.

The gene calls are TRBV5-6 and TRBJ2-1, with D perhaps matching TRBD2 (6 bases). The germline gives CDR1 SGHDT, CDR2 YYEEEE. Trimming removed 3 bases at V and 7 bases at J, with 11 bases between. This CDR3 comprises 13 residues. Here the CDR3 DNA reads TGTGCCAGCAGCTGGGGGACTGGGAATGAGCAGTTCTTC. Translation: CASSWGTGNEQFF.

V gene TRBV4-2 combines with J gene TRBJ1-2; 7 nucleotides agree with TRBD1. CDR1 is LGHNA and CDR2 is YNFKEQ in the germline V gene. The CDR3 loop spans 17 amino acids. The ends lost 3 bases at V and 1 base at J; junction bases unmatched: 11. The CDR3 region is CASSQDQTGALNYGYTF. The CDR3, as DNA: TGTGCCAGCAGCCAGGACCAAACAGGGGCCCTTAACTATGGCTACACCTTC.

This chain links TRBV4-3 with TRBJ1-1, with TRBD1 identical over 7 bases. Germline V CDR1 and CDR2: LGHNA, YSLEER. This CDR3 contains 15 residues. With 4 bases clipped from V and 4 bases from J, the junction kept 9 bases outside the gene matches. In DNA form, the CDR3 reads TGCGCCAGCAGCCCGTCCCCAGGGGGAGTCACTGAAGCTTTCTTT. It translates to CASSPSPGGVTEAFF.

This rearrangement joins TRBV2 to TRBJ2-5; 8 bases match TRBD1. Germline V gene sequence: CDR1 SNHLY, CDR2 FYNNEI. After removal of 6 bases from V and 7 bases from J, the junction contained 10 bases not matched to a gene. There are 14 residues in the CDR3. In nucleotides, the CDR3 is TGTGCCAGCAGGTCGGGACAGGCTGTAACGACCCAGTACTTC. It encodes CASRSGQAVTTQYF.

The chain uses TRBV10-1 and TRBJ2-1, with D uncertain. The CDR3 is 12 amino acids. V was clipped by 0 bases and J by 10 bases, with 7 bases between them. Looked up from germline, CDR1 is WNHNN and CDR2 is SYGVQD (reference sequence). The CDR3 nucleotides read TGCGCCAGCAGTGAGTCAACTCGGGAGCAGTTCTTC. This sequence encodes CASSESTREQFF.

The J gene is TRBJ2-7, the V gene TRBV4-2; weak D call: TRBD2 (5 bases). The CDR3 spans 15 residues. Germline loops: CDR1 LGHNA, CDR2 YNFKEQ. Trimming took off 5 bases at V and 3 bases at J, with 17 bases between the two ends. CDR3 DNA: TGTGCCAGCAGCTTATGGGGTATCGGGGACTACGAGCAGTACTTC. This sequence encodes CASSLWGIGDYEQYF.